Below, one T cell receptor beta chain is given with its context. After removal of 4 bases from V and 7 bases from J, the junction contained 10 bases not matched to a gene. Germline CDR1 and CDR2: MGHDK and SYGVNS. This CDR3 is built from 16 residues. TCRdb itself ran the 5' RACE reads through MiXCR, one entry per CDR3 protein. The sample shows approximately 400,000 distinct CDR3 sequences, about 24% of them seen only once. This sample stems from a study of T-cell memory formation after mild COVID-19. V gene TRBV25-1 combines with J gene TRBJ2-1; TRBD1 matches 10 bases. This receptor was obtained from an adult woman who had mild COVID-19 (a few samples of this study predate the infection). Cell type and time point are not known. Sequenced material: PBMCs or a T cell subset sorted from them (not recorded which). CDR3 region: CASSGLPGQGVNEQFF. The DNA for the CDR3 is TGTGCCAGCAGTGGTCTCCCCGGACAGGGGGTGAATGAGCAGTTCTTC.